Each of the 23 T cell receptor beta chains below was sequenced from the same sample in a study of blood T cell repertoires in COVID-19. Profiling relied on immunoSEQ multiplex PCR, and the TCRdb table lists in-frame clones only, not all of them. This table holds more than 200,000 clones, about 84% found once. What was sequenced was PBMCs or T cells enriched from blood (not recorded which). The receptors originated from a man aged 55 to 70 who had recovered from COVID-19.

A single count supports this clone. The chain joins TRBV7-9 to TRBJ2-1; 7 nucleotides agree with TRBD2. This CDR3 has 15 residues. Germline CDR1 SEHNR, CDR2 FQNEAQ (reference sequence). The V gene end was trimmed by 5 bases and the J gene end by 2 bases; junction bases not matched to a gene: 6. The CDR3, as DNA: TGTGCCAGCAGCCCGGGGGGTTCCCCCTACAATGAGCAGTTCTTC. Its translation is CASSPGGSPYNEQFF.

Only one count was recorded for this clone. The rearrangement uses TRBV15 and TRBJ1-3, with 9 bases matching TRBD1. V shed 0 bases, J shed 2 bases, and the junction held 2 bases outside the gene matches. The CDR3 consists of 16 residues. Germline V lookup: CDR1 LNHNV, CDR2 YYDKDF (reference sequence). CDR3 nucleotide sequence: TGTGCCACCAGCAGAGAAAGGACAGGGGCTGGAAACACCATATATTTT. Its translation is CATSRERTGAGNTIYF. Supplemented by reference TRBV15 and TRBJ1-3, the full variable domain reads DAMVIQNPRYQVTQFGKPVTLSCSQTLNHNVMYWYQQKSSQAPKLLFHYYDKDFNNEADTPDNFQSRRPNTSFCFLDIRSPGLGDTAMYLCATSRERTGAGNTIYFGEGSWLTVV.

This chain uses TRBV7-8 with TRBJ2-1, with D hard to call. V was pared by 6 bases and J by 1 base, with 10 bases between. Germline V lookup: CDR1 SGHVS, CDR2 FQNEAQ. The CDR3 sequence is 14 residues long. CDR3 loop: CASRNSGSYNEQFF. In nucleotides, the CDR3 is TGTGCCAGCAGAAATTCCGGGTCCTACAATGAGCAGTTCTTC.

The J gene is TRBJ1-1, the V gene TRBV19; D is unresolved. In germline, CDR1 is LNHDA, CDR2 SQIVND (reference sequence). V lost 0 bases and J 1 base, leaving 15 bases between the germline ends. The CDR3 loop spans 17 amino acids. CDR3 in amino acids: CASSIDPYTRRNTEAFF. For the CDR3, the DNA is TGTGCCAGTAGTATAGATCCCTATACGAGGAGGAACACTGAAGCTTTCTTT.

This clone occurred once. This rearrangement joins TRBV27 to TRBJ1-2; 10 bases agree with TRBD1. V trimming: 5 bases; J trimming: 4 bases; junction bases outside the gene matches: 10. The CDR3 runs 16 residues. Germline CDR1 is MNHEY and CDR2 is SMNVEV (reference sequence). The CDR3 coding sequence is TGTGCCAGCAGTGCTCCCGACAGGGGGCCAGGCTATGGCTACACCTTC. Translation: CASSAPDRGPGYGYTF.

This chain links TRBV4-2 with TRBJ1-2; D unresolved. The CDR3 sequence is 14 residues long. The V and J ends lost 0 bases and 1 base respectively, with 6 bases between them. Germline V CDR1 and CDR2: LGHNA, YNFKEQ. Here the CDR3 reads CASSQERFNYGYTF. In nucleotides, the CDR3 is TGTGCCAGCAGCCAAGAGAGATTTAACTATGGCTACACCTTC.

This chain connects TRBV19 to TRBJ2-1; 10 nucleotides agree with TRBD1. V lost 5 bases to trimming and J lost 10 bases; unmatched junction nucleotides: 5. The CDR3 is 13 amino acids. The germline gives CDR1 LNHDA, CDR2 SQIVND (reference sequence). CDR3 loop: CASSGQGVGEQFF. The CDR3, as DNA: TGTGCCAGTAGTGGACAGGGGGTGGGGGAGCAGTTCTTC.

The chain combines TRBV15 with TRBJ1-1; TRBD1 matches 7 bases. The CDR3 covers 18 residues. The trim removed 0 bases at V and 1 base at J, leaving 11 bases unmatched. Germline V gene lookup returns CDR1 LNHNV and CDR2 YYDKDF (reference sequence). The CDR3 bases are TGTGCCACCAGCAGAGAAAGAGAACAGGGGATGACGAACACTGAAGCTTTCTTT. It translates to CATSREREQGMTNTEAFF.

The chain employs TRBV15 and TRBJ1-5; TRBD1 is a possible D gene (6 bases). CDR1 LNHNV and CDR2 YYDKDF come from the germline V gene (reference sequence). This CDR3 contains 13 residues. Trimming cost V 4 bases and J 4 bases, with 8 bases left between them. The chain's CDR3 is CATSNDRNQPQHF. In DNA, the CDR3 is TGTGCCACCAGCAACGACAGGAATCAGCCCCAGCATTTT.

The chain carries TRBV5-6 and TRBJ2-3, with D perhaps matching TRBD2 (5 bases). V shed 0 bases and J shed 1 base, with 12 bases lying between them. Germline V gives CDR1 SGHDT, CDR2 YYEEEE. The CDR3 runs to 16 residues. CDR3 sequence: CASSLVRGLRTDTQYF. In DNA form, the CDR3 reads TGTGCCAGCAGCTTGGTTCGGGGATTACGCACAGATACGCAGTATTTT. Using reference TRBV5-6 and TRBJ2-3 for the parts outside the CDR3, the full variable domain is DAGVTQSPTHLIKTRGQQVTLRCSPKSGHDTVSWYQQALGQGPQFIFQYYEEEERQRGNFPDRFSGHQFPNYSSELNVNALLLGDSALYLCASSLVRGLRTDTQYFGPGTRLTVL.

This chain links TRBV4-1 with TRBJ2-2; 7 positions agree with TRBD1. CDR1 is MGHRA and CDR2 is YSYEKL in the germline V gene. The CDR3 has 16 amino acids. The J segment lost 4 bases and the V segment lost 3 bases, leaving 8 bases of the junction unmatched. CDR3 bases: TGCGCCAGCAGCCAGAAAGGACAGGCGACCACCGGGGAGCTGTTTTTT. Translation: CASSQKGQATTGELFF.

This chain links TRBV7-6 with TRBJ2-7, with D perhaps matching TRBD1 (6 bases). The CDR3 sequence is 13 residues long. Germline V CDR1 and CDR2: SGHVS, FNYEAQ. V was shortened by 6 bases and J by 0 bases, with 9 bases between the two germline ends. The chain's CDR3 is CASSWDTSYEQYF. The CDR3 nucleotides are TGTGCCAGCAGTTGGGACACCTCCTACGAGCAGTACTTC.

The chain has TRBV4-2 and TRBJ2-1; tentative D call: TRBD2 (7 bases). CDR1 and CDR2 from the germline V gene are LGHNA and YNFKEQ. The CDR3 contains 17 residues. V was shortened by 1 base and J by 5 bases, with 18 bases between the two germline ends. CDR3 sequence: CASSQGWGGAGDNEQFF. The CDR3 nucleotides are TGTGCCAGCAGCCAAGGGTGGGGGGGGGCCGGTGACAATGAGCAGTTCTTC.

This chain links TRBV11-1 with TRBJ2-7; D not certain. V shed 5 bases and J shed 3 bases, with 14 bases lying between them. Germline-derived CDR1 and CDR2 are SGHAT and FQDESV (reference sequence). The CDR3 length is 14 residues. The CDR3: CASSLSPYRYEQYF. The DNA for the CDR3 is TGTGCCAGCAGCCTCTCCCCCTATCGCTACGAGCAGTACTTC.

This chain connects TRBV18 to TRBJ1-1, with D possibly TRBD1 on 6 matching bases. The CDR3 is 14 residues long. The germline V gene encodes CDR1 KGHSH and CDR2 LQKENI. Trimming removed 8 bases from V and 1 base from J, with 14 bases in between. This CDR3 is CASTRQETNTEAFF. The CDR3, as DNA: TGTGCCAGCACGCGACAGGAAACGAACACTGAAGCTTTCTTT.

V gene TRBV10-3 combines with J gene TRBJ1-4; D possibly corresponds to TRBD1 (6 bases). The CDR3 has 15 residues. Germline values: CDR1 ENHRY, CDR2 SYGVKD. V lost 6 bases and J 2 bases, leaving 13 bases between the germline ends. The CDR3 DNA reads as TGTGCCATCAGCCGAAACAGGGCTACTAATGAAAAACTGTTTTTT. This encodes CAISRNRATNEKLFF.

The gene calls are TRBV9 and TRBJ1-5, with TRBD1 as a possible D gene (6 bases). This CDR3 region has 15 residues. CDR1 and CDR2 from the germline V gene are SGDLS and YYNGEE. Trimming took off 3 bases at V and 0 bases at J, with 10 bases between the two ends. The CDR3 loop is CASSAGDISNQPQHF. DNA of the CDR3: TGTGCCAGCAGCGCCGGGGACATTAGCAATCAGCCCCAGCATTTT.

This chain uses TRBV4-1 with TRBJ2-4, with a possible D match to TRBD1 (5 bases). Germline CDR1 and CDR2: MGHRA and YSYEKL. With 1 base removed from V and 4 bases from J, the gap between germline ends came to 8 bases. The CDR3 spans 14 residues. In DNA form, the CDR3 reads TGCGCCAGCAGCCAAGCAGACAGAAAAAACATTCAGTACTTC. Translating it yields CASSQADRKNIQYF.

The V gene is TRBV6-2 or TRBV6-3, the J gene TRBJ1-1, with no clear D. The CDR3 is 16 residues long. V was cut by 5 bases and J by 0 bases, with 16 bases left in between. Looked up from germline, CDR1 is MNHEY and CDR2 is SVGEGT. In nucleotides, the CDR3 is TGTGCCAGCAGTAGGATCCTTACAGTGGTGAACACTGAAGCTTTCTTT. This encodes CASSRILTVVNTEAFF.

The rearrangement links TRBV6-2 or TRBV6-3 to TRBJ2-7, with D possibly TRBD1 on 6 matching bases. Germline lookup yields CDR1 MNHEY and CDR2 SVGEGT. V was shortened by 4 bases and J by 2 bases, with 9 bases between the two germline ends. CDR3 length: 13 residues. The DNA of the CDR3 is TGTGCCAGCAGTTTTGGGACAACCTACGAGCAGTACTTC. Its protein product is CASSFGTTYEQYF.

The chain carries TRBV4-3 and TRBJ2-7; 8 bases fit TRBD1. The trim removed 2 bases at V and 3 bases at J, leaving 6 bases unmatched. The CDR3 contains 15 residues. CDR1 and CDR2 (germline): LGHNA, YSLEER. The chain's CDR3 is CASSQHRGEGYEQYF. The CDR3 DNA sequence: TGCGCCAGCAGCCAACACAGGGGGGAAGGCTACGAGCAGTACTTC.

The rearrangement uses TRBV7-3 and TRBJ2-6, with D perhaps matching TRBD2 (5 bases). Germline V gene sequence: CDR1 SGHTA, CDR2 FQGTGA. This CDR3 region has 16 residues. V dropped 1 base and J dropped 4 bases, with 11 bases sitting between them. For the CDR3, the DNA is TGTGCCAGCAGCTTAAGTTCCGGAGGAGGGGCCAACGTCCTGACTTTC. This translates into CASSLSSGGGANVLTF.

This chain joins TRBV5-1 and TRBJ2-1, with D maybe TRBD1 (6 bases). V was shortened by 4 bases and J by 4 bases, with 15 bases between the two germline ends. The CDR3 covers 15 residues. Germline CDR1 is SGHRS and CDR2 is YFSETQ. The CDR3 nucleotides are TGCGCCAGCAGCGGGGGCAGTTACGATTACAATGAGCAGTTCTTC. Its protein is CASSGGSYDYNEQFF.